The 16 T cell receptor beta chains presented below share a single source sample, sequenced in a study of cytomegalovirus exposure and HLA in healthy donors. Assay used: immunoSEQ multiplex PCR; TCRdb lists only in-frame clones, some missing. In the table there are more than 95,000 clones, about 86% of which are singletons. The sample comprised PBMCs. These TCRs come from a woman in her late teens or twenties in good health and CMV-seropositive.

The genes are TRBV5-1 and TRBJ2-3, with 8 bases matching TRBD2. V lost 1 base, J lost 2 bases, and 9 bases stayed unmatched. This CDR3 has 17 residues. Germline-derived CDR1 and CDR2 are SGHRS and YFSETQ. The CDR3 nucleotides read TGCGCCAGCAGCTTGAGGGGACTTAGCGGGAACACAGATACGCAGTATTTT. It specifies CASSLRGLSGNTDTQYF.

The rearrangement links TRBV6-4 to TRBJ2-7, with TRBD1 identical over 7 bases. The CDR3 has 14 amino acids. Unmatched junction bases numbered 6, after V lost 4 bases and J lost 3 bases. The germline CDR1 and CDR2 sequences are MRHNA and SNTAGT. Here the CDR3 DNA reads TGTGCCAGCAGTGTCCGGCCAGGGGGCTACGAGCAGTACTTC. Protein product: CASSVRPGGYEQYF.

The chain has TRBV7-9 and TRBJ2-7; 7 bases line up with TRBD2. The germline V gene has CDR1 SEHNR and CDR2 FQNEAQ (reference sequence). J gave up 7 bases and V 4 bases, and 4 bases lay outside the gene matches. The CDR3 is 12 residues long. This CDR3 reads CASSSAGLEQYF. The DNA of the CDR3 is TGTGCCAGCAGCTCGGCGGGACTAGAGCAGTACTTC. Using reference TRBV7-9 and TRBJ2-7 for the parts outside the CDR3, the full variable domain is DTGVSQNPRHKITKRGQNVTFRCDPISEHNRLYWYRQTLGQGPEFLTYFQNEAQLEKSRLLSDRFSAERPKGSFSTLEIQRTEQGDSAMYLCASSSAGLEQYFGPGTRLTVT.

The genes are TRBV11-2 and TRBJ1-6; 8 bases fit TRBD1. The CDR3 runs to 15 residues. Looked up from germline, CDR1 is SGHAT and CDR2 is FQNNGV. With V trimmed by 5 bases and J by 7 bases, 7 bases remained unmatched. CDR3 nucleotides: TGTGCCAGCAGCGGGGGACAGGACAAAAATTCACCCCTCCACTTT. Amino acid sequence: CASSGGQDKNSPLHF.

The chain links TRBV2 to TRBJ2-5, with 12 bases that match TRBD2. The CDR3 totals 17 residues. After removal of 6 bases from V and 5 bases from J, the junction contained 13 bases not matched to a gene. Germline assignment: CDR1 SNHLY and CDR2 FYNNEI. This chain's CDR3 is CASRSGPSGGARETQYF. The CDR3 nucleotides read TGTGCCAGCAGGTCAGGCCCTAGCGGGGGGGCCCGGGAGACCCAGTACTTC.

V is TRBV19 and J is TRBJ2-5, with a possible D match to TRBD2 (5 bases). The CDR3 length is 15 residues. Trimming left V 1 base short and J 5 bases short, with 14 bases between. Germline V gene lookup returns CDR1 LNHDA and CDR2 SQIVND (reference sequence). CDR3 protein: CASSIAPGGWETQYF. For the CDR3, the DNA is TGTGCCAGTAGTATAGCTCCCGGCGGGTGGGAGACCCAGTACTTC.

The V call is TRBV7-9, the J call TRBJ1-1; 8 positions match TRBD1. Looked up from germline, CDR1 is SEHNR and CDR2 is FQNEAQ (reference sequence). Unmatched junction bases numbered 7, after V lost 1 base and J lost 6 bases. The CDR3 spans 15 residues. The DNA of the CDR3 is TGTGCCAGCAGCTTAGGGCTGGACAGGGTGGCTGAAGCTTTCTTT. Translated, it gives CASSLGLDRVAEAFF.

The CDR3 sequence is CASSPGLAAYEQYF. For the CDR3, the DNA is TGCGCCAGCAGCCCGGGACTAGCGGCCTACGAGCAGTACTTC. V is TRBV4-1 and J is TRBJ2-7; 11 bases line up with TRBD2. Germline values: CDR1 MGHRA, CDR2 YSYEKL. This CDR3 is built from 14 residues. Unmatched junction bases numbered 1, after V lost 4 bases and J lost 2 bases.

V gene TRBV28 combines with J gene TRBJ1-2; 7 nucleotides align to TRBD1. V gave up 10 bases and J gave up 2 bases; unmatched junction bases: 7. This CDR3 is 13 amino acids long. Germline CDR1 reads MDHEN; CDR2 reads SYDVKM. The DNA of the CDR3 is TGTGCCATCCTTGGGACAGTCAACTATGGCTACACCTTC. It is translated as CAILGTVNYGYTF.

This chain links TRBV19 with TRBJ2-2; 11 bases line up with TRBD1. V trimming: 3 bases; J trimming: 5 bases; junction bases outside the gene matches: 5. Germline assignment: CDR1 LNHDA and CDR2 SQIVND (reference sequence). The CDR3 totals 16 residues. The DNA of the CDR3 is TGTGCCAGTAGTATTTCGGACAGGGGGCGGACCGGGGAGCTGTTTTTT. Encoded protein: CASSISDRGRTGELFF.

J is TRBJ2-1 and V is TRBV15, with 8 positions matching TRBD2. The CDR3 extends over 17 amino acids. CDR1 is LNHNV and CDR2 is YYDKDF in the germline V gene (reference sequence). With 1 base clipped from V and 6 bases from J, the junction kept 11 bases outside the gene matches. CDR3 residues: CATSRVGGTRSANEQFF. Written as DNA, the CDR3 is TGTGCCACCAGCAGAGTAGGAGGGACTAGGAGTGCCAATGAGCAGTTCTTC.

The CDR3: CASSPSGSTDTQYF. Here the CDR3 DNA reads TGTGCCAGCAGCCCAAGCGGGAGCACAGATACGCAGTATTTT. The chain carries TRBV7-9 and TRBJ2-3, with D perhaps TRBD2 (6 bases). The CDR3 spans 14 residues. The germline gives CDR1 SEHNR, CDR2 FQNEAQ (reference sequence). V was cut by 5 bases and J by 0 bases, with 9 bases left in between.

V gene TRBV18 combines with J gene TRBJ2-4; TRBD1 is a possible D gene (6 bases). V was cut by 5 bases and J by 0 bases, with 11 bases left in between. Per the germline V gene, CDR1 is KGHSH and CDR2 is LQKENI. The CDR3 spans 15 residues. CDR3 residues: CASSEGGQAKNIQYF. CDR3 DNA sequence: TGTGCCAGCTCAGAAGGGGGACAAGCCAAAAACATTCAGTACTTC. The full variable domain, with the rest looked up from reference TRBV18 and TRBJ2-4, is NAGVMQNPRHLVRRRGQEARLRCSPMKGHSHVYWYRQLPEEGLKFMVYLQKENIIDESGMPKERFSAEFPKEGPSILRIQQVVRGDSAAYFCASSEGGQAKNIQYFGAGTRLSVL.

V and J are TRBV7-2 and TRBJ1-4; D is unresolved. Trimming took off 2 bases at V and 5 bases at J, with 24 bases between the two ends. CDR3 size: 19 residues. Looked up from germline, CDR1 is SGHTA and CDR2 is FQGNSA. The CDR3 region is CASSLREEGTPFGNEKLFF. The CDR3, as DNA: TGTGCCAGCAGCTTAAGGGAGGAGGGCACACCGTTTGGGAATGAAAAACTGTTTTTT. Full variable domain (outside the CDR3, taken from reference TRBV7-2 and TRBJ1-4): GAGVSQSPSNKVTEKGKDVELRCDPISGHTALYWYRQSLGQGLEFLIYFQGNSAPDKSGLPSDRFSAERTGGSVSTLTIQRTQQEDSAVYLCASSLREEGTPFGNEKLFFGSGTQLSVL.

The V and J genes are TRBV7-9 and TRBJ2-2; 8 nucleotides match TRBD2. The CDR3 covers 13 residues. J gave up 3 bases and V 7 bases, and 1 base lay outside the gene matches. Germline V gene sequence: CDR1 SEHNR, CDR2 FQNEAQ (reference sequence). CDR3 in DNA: TGTGCCAGCATGCGGGGGGACACCGGGGAGCTGTTTTTT. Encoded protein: CASMRGDTGELFF.

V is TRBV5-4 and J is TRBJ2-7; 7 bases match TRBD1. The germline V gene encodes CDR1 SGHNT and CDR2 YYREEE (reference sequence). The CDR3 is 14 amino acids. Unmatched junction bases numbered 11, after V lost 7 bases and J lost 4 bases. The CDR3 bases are TGTGCCAGCCGTAGACAGGGCGAGGGGTACGAGCAGTACTTC. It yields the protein CASRRQGEGYEQYF.